Listed here are 16 T cell receptor beta chains from one sample, sequenced in a study of CD4 T cells in relation to SARS-CoV-2 and coronaviruses. Clones were read by immunoSEQ multiplex PCR, and TCRdb kept only the in-frame ones, dropping some. This sample yields 28,000 or so clones, of which over 60% are seen a single time; 8.5% to 12% belongs to the top ten. These receptors have no known antigen. The unexposed donors gave CD4+ T cells in 2011-2018, prior to COVID-19. CD4+ T cells were isolated from the cells after roughly 11 days of culture. Input material: CD4+ T cells from PBMCs, cultured in vitro. The origin of the receptors is a human donor in good health.

This clone has only a few counts. This chain uses TRBV25-1 with TRBJ1-5; no clear D. V lost 8 bases to trimming and J lost 7 bases, with 12 bases between them. The germline V gene encodes CDR1 MGHDK and CDR2 SYGVNS. The CDR3 totals 12 residues. The CDR3 here is CASGDLGQPQHF. The CDR3 DNA follows: TGTGCCAGCGGGGATCTTGGGCAGCCCCAGCATTTT. Supplemented by reference TRBV25-1 and TRBJ1-5, the full variable domain reads EADIYQTPRYLVIGTGKKITLECSQTMGHDKMYWYQQDPGMELHLIHYSYGVNSTEKGDLSSESTVSRIRTEHFPLTLESARPSHTSQYLCASGDLGQPQHFGDGTRLSIL.

A few counts support this clone. V gene TRBV2 combines with J gene TRBJ1-6; D is perhaps TRBD1 (5 bases). CDR3 size: 16 residues. Germline-derived CDR1 and CDR2 are SNHLY and FYNNEI. Trimming removed 11 bases from V and 8 bases from J, with 25 bases in between. CDR3 sequence: CASSSRADSSDSPLHF. The CDR3 bases are TGTGCCTCATCGAGCAGGGCCGACTCGTCTGATTCACCCCTCCACTTT.

This clone was seen a few times. V is TRBV2 and J is TRBJ1-6; a possible D gene is TRBD1 (6 bases). From germline, CDR1 is SNHLY and CDR2 FYNNEI. The length of the CDR3 is 17 residues. V dropped 8 bases and J dropped 2 bases, with 19 bases sitting between them. The CDR3 DNA reads TGTGCCAGCGCGGGCCCAAGGGGGGGAACCTATAATTCACCCCTCCACTTT. It translates to CASAGPRGGTYNSPLHF.

The chain joins TRBV29-1 to TRBJ1-1; D might be TRBD1 (5 bases). V lost 7 bases to trimming and J lost 1 base, with 10 bases between them. CDR1 SQVTM and CDR2 ANQGSEA come from the germline V gene. The CDR3 is 12 residues long. CDR3: CSAGLQNTEAFF. In DNA form, the CDR3 reads TGCAGCGCGGGACTACAGAACACTGAAGCTTTCTTT.

The rearrangement links TRBV18 to TRBJ2-5; D might be TRBD2 (6 bases). The V end was cut by 3 bases, the J end by 1 base, with 12 bases between. The CDR3 contains 15 residues. Germline-derived CDR1 and CDR2 are KGHSH and LQKENI. CDR3 sequence: CASSPQPGLQETQYF. CDR3 DNA: TGTGCCAGCTCACCTCAACCGGGACTCCAAGAGACCCAGTACTTC. Drawing the rest from reference TRBV18 and TRBJ2-5, the complete variable domain is NAGVMQNPRHLVRRRGQEARLRCSPMKGHSHVYWYRQLPEEGLKFMVYLQKENIIDESGMPKERFSAEFPKEGPSILRIQQVVRGDSAAYFCASSPQPGLQETQYFGPGTRLLVL.

The rearrangement uses TRBV6-5 and TRBJ2-6; D is possibly TRBD1 (5 bases). The CDR3 spans 16 residues. The ends were cut back, 0 bases at V and 0 bases at J, with 6 bases in the middle. The germline gives CDR1 MNHEY, CDR2 SVGAGI. CDR3 DNA sequence: TGTGCCAGCAGTTACTCTACAGGCTCTGGGGCCAACGTCCTGACTTTC. Amino acids: CASSYSTGSGANVLTF.

In this sample, this clone turned up a few times. The chain employs TRBV3-1 (or the pseudogene TRBV3-2) and TRBJ2-7, with 7 bases fitting TRBD1. The CDR3 sequence is 13 residues long. J gave up 6 bases and V 6 bases, and 8 bases lay outside the gene matches. Germline loops: CDR1 LGHDT, CDR2 YNNKEL (reference sequence). The CDR3: CASRSTGFGEQYF. The DNA for the CDR3 is TGTGCCAGCAGATCGACAGGGTTTGGCGAGCAGTACTTC.

A single count supports this clone. V and J are TRBV4-3 and TRBJ1-3, with D unresolved. V gave up 1 base and J gave up 8 bases, with 9 bases separating them. The germline CDR1 and CDR2 sequences are LGHNA and YSLEER. The length of the CDR3 is 13 residues. CDR3 in amino acids: CASSQAAGYTIYF. The CDR3 region has the DNA TGCGCCAGCAGCCAAGCCGCTGGGTACACCATATATTTT.

V and J are TRBV11-2 and TRBJ2-1; D is unresolved. The CDR3 runs 14 residues. Looked up from germline, CDR1 is SGHAT and CDR2 is FQNNGV. Deletions cut 0 bases from V and 6 bases from J, with 9 bases between. CDR3 sequence (DNA): TGTGCCAGCAGCTTAGAGGTATGGGGCAATGAGCAGTTCTTC. Translating it yields CASSLEVWGNEQFF.

The rearrangement links TRBV5-5 to TRBJ1-2; 7 nucleotides agree with TRBD1. The length of the CDR3 is 16 residues. The germline CDR1 and CDR2 sequences are SGHKS and YYEKEE (reference sequence). After removal of 4 bases from V and 6 bases from J, the junction contained 15 bases not matched to a gene. CDR3: CASSLSPGTVMDGYTF. The CDR3 nucleotides read TGTGCCAGCAGCCTTAGCCCCGGGACAGTGATGGATGGCTACACCTTC.

This clone was recorded only once. The V call is TRBV11-2, the J call TRBJ1-1; no firm D call. This CDR3 region has 13 residues. The ends were cut back, 7 bases at V and 6 bases at J, with 15 bases in the middle. Germline V lookup: CDR1 SGHAT, CDR2 FQNNGV. CDR3 residues: CASMSPRRAEAFF. The DNA for the CDR3 is TGTGCCAGCATGTCCCCTCGGCGCGCTGAAGCTTTCTTT.

V is TRBV2 and J is TRBJ2-6; possible D gene TRBD1, 6 bases. This CDR3 spans 15 amino acids. The V end lost 6 bases, the J end lost 1 base, and 10 bases lay between the germline ends. Germline V CDR1 and CDR2: SNHLY, FYNNEI. DNA of the CDR3: TGTGCCAGCAGCGCACAGGGTTCTGGGGCCAACGTCCTGACTTTC. Encoded protein: CASSAQGSGANVLTF.

The CDR3 DNA reads TGTGCCAGCAGCTCCCGTAGTGGGATCGAGTTCTTC. Its translation is CASSSRSGIEFF. The V call is TRBV5-6, the J call TRBJ2-1; the D is unclear. This CDR3 region has 12 residues. V lost 3 bases, J lost 14 bases, and 15 bases lay in between. Germline CDR1 and CDR2: SGHDT and YYEEEE.

The chain carries TRBV9 and TRBJ1-2; maybe TRBD1 (5 bases). Trimming pared 3 bases from V and 2 bases from J, leaving 14 bases between. The germline V gene has CDR1 SGDLS and CDR2 YYNGEE. The CDR3 has 15 amino acids. CDR3 in amino acids: CASSAHGGGNYGYTF. CDR3 nucleotide sequence: TGTGCCAGCAGCGCACATGGGGGTGGGAACTATGGCTACACCTTC.

The V and J genes are TRBV9 and TRBJ2-4; no firm D call. The CDR3 runs to 14 residues. Germline V gene data show CDR1 as SGDLS and CDR2 as YYNGEE. V was pared by 0 bases and J by 7 bases, with 11 bases between. CDR3 sequence reads: CASSVGLEGNIQYF. In DNA form, the CDR3 reads TGTGCCAGCAGCGTAGGGTTAGAAGGGAACATTCAGTACTTC.

This chain uses TRBV7-2 with TRBJ1-2; 10 nucleotides line up with TRBD1. Germline V CDR1 and CDR2: SGHTA, FQGNSA. J lost 8 bases, V lost 5 bases, and 14 bases had no gene match. The CDR3 sequence is 16 residues long. The CDR3 protein is CASSIDGDRGSDGYTF. CDR3 bases: TGTGCCAGCAGCATAGATGGGGACAGGGGATCTGACGGCTACACCTTC.